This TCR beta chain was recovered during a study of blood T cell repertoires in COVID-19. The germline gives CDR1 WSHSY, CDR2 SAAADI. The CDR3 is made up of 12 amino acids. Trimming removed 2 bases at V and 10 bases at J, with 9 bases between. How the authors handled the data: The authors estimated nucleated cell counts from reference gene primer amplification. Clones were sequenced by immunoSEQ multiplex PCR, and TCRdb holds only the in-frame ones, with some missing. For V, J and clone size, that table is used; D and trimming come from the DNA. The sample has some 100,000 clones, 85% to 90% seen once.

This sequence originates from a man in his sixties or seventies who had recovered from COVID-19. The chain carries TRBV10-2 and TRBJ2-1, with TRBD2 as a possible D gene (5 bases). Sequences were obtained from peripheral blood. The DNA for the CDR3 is TGCGCCAGCAGTGAGGGACTTTGGGAGCAGTTCTTC. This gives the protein CASSEGLWEQFF.